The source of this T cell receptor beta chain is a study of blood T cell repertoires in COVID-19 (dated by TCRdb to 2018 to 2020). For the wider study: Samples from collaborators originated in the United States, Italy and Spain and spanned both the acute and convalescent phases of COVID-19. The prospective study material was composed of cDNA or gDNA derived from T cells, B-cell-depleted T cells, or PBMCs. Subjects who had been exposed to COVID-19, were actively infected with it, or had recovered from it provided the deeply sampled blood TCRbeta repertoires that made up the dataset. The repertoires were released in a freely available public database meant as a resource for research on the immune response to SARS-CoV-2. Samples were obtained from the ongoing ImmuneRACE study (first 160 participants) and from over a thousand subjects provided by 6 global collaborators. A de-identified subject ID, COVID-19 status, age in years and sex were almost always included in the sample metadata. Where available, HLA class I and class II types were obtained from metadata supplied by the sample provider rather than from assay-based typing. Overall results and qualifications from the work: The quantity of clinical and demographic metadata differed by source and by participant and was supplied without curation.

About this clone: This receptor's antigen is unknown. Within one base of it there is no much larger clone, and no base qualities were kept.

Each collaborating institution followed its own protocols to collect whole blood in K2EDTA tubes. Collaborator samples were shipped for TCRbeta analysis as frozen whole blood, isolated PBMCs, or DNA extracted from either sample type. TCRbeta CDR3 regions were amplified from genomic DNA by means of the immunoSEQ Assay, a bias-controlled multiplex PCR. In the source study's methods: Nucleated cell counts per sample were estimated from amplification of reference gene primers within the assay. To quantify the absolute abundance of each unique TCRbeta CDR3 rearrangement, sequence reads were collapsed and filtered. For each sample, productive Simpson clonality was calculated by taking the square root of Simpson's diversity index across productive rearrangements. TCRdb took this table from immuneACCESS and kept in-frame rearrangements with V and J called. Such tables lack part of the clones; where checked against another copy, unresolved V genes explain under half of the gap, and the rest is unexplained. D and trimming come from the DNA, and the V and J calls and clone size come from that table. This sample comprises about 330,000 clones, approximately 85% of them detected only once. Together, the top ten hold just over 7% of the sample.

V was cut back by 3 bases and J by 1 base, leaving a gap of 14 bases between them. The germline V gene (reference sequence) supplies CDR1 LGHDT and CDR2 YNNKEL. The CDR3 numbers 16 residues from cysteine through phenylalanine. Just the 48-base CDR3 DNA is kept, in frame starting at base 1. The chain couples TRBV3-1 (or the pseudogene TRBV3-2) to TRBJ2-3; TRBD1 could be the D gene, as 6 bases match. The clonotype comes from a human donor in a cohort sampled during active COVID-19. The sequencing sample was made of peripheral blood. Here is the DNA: TGTGCCAGCAGCCACAGGGGTCCCCCTGGCACAGATACGCAGTATTTT. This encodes CASSHRGPPGTDTQYF.